A selection of T cell receptor beta chains follows, all from one sample in a study of OX40 agonist ivuxolimab in advanced cancers. Sequencing was performed with immunoSEQ multiplex PCR; in TCRdb, only in-frame clones are kept and a portion is missing. The sample lists around 53,000 clones, roughly 84% occurring once. This sample comprised CD4+ or CD8+ T cells sorted from blood, obtained in a trial of the OX40 agonist ivuxolimab. The source is an adult with an advanced solid tumor such as melanoma, head and neck, liver or kidney cancer. Both conserved end residues are trimmed from each CDR3. Clone size is given for some rows only: seen once, a few or many times, or a class if the clone is expanded.

j_gene: TRBJ2-5
abundance: NA
v_gene: TRBV27
CDR3aa: ASRGLQYQETQY

j_gene: TRBJ2-3
abundance: NA
v_gene: TRBV7-8
CDR3aa: ASSPRRVGSTDTQY

j_gene: TRBJ1-2
abundance: NA
v_gene: TRBV2
CDR3aa: ASQGQGAQGYT

j_gene: TRBJ1-2
abundance: NA
v_gene: TRBV6-5
CDR3aa: ASSERAGDGYT

j_gene: TRBJ2-1
abundance: NA
v_gene: TRBV6-6
CDR3aa: ASRKDKPNEQF

j_gene: TRBJ2-2
abundance: NA
v_gene: TRBV28
CDR3aa: ASSLAGRNTGELF

j_gene: TRBJ2-1
abundance: NA
v_gene: TRBV5-5
CDR3aa: ASSFWVVGNEQF

j_gene: TRBJ2-1
abundance: NA
v_gene: TRBV7-3
CDR3aa: ASSPQPTSGSFNEQF

j_gene: TRBJ2-7
abundance: NA
v_gene: TRBV19
CDR3aa: ASSIRQGMYEQY

j_gene: TRBJ2-3
abundance: NA
v_gene: TRBV29-1
CDR3aa: SVADSGRGTDTQY

j_gene: TRBJ2-1
abundance: NA
v_gene: TRBV2
CDR3aa: ASQLTSGRAGEQF

j_gene: TRBJ2-7
abundance: NA
v_gene: TRBV11-2
CDR3aa: ASSLDHRGYEQY

j_gene: TRBJ2-5
abundance: NA
v_gene: TRBV19
CDR3aa: ASSTAGLARETQY

j_gene: TRBJ1-5
abundance: NA
v_gene: TRBV19
CDR3aa: ASTQDGYSNQPQH

j_gene: TRBJ1-1
abundance: NA
v_gene: TRBV30
CDR3aa: AWSVLRDTEAF

j_gene: TRBJ2-7
abundance: NA
v_gene: TRBV13
CDR3aa: ASSRDYRGYEQY

j_gene: TRBJ2-7
abundance: NA
v_gene: TRBV28
CDR3aa: ASSLSGQLSYEQY

j_gene: TRBJ1-6
abundance: NA
v_gene: TRBV25-1
CDR3aa: ASSPGQGFGSPLH

j_gene: TRBJ1-1
abundance: NA
v_gene: TRBV27
CDR3aa: ASSLYYVWGAGNTEAF

j_gene: TRBJ2-7
abundance: NA
v_gene: TRBV19
CDR3aa: ASSRSGNSYEQY

j_gene: TRBJ2-4
abundance: NA
v_gene: TRBV5-3
CDR3aa: ARSLVAPKNIQY

j_gene: TRBJ2-7
abundance: NA
v_gene: TRBV6-5
CDR3aa: ASSEVDRVYEQY

j_gene: TRBJ2-7
abundance: NA
v_gene: TRBV13
CDR3aa: ASSLGRTGGYEQY

j_gene: TRBJ2-5
abundance: once
v_gene: TRBV14
CDR3aa: ASSQGFGLDSETQY

j_gene: TRBJ2-7
abundance: once
v_gene: TRBV28
CDR3aa: ASSSPGGSSYEQY

j_gene: TRBJ1-6
abundance: NA
v_gene: TRBV2
CDR3aa: ASRGQGADSPLH